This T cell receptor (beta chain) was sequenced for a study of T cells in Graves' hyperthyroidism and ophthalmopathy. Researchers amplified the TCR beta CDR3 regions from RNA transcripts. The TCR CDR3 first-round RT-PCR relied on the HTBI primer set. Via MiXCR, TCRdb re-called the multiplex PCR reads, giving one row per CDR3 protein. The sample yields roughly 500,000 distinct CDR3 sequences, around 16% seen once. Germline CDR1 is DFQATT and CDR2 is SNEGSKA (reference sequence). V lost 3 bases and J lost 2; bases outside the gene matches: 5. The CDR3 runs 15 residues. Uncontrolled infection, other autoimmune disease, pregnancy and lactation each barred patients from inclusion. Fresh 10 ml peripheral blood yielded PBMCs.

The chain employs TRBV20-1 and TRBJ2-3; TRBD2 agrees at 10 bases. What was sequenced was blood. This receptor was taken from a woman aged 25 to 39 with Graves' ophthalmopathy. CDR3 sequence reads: CSARRGLAPTDTQYF. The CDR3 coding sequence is TGCAGTGCTAGGCGGGGACTAGCGCCCACAGATACGCAGTATTTT.